One sample yielded the 27 T cell receptor beta chains listed below, sequenced in a study of T cell responses to AZD1222 COVID-19 vaccine. This table comes from immunoSEQ multiplex PCR, and its TCRdb copy is limited to in-frame clones, with some not included. The sample includes approximately 150,000 clones, around 92% of them seen just once. The sequences come from peripheral blood, collected 28 days after the second AZD1222 dose. The receptors originated from an adult who received the AZD1222 COVID-19 vaccine.

The gene calls are TRBV5-1 and TRBJ1-2; D perhaps matches TRBD1 (6 bases). Looked up from germline, CDR1 is SGHRS and CDR2 is YFSETQ. With 2 bases removed from V and 6 bases from J, the gap between germline ends came to 14 bases. The CDR3 loop spans 14 amino acids. In DNA form, the CDR3 reads TGCGCCAGCAGCTTTAGGGGGAAGGAGCATGGCTACACCTTC. Its protein product is CASSFRGKEHGYTF.

The rearrangement joins TRBV19 to TRBJ1-2; D is perhaps TRBD1 (6 bases). Trimming pared 5 bases from V and 4 bases from J, leaving 23 bases between. Germline V lookup: CDR1 LNHDA, CDR2 SQIVND (reference sequence). CDR3 length: 17 residues. The CDR3 loop reads CASSLIRGWTEPYGYTF. In nucleotides, the CDR3 is TGTGCCAGTAGTTTGATTAGAGGGTGGACAGAACCCTATGGCTACACCTTC. The complete variable domain, with remaining parts taken from reference TRBV19 and TRBJ1-2, reads DGGITQSPKYLFRKEGQNVTLSCEQNLNHDAMYWYRQDPGQGLRLIYYSQIVNDFQKGDIAEGYSVSREKKESFPLTVTSAQKNPTAFYLCASSLIRGWTEPYGYTFGSGTRLTVV.

This chain links TRBV10-3 with TRBJ1-3; a weak D match, TRBD1 (5 bases). The V end lost 10 bases, the J end lost 0 bases, and 13 bases lay between the germline ends. This CDR3 is 14 amino acids long. The germline V gene encodes CDR1 ENHRY and CDR2 SYGVKD. CDR3 nucleotides: TGTGCCACCGGGGGACGGAACTCTGGAAACACCATATATTTT. Protein product: CATGGRNSGNTIYF.

The chain uses TRBV5-1 and TRBJ1-3; D not resolved. The V gene lost 4 bases and the J gene lost 2 bases, with 7 bases spanning the gap. The CDR3 extends over 13 amino acids. CDR1 is SGHRS and CDR2 is YFSETQ in the germline V gene. This chain's CDR3 is CASSGEAGNTIYF. The CDR3 coding sequence is TGCGCCAGCAGCGGAGAAGCTGGAAACACCATATATTTT.

J is TRBJ1-1 and V is TRBV5-6, with D uncertain. This CDR3 contains 13 residues. V lost 0 bases and J lost 10, with 13 bases in between. Germline-derived CDR1 and CDR2 are SGHDT and YYEEEE. DNA for the CDR3: TGTGCCAGCAGCTTGGGGAGGGAGTTCGGAGCTTTCTTT. Its protein product is CASSLGREFGAFF.

V is TRBV15 and J is TRBJ2-7; TRBD2 might be the D (6 bases). The CDR3 runs to 16 residues. Deletions cut 0 bases from V and 2 bases from J, with 14 bases between. Germline loops: CDR1 LNHNV, CDR2 YYDKDF (reference sequence). CDR3 DNA: TGTGCCACCAGCAGAGAGGTAGCGGCTGACGCCTACGAGCAGTACTTC. Translating gives CATSREVAADAYEQYF.

J is TRBJ1-5 and V is TRBV9; the D is unclear. Trimming shortened V by 2 bases and J by 2 bases, and 11 bases separated the two germline ends. Germline V gives CDR1 SGDLS, CDR2 YYNGEE. The CDR3 totals 15 residues. CDR3 nucleotide sequence: TGTGCCAGCAGCGTTTTTCCGGCTGGCAATCAGCCCCAGCATTTT. This encodes CASSVFPAGNQPQHF.

This chain links TRBV4-2 with TRBJ2-5, with 7 bases that match TRBD2. Germline V gene lookup returns CDR1 LGHNA and CDR2 YNFKEQ. Losses at the gene ends were 0 bases for V and 4 bases for J; bases not matched to a gene: 5. CDR3 length: 15 amino acids. CDR3 sequence (DNA): TGTGCCAGCAGCCAAGAGCCTGGGGGGGGAGAGACCCAGTACTTC. This encodes CASSQEPGGGETQYF.

The rearrangement joins TRBV5-8 to TRBJ1-4, with D unclear. CDR1 is SGHTS and CDR2 is YDEGEE in the germline V gene. The CDR3 has 15 amino acids. The V gene lost 5 bases and the J gene lost 3 bases, with 14 bases spanning the gap. CDR3 protein: CASRPDPDPNEKLFF. In DNA, the CDR3 is TGTGCCAGCAGACCGGACCCAGACCCTAATGAAAAACTGTTTTTT. The whole variable domain, remainder taken from reference TRBV5-8 and TRBJ1-4, is EAGVTQSPTHLIKTRGQQATLRCSPISGHTSVYWYQQALGLGLQFLLWYDEGEERNRGNFPPRFSGRQFPNYSSELNVNALELEDSALYLCASRPDPDPNEKLFFGSGTQLSVL.

This chain uses TRBV5-1 with TRBJ1-1; 9 positions match TRBD1. CDR1 is SGHRS and CDR2 is YFSETQ in the germline V gene. The CDR3 has 15 amino acids. V shed 2 bases and J 5 bases; nucleotides not matched to a gene: 7. Written as DNA, the CDR3 is TGCGCCAGCAGCTTCCTGGACAGGGGTGGAACTGAAGCTTTCTTT. This gives the protein CASSFLDRGGTEAFF.

The chain carries TRBV19 and TRBJ1-2; 9 bases are a match to TRBD1. J gave up 10 bases and V 3 bases, and 9 bases lay outside the gene matches. The CDR3 has 14 residues. Germline CDR1 is LNHDA and CDR2 is SQIVND (reference sequence). CDR3 sequence: CASSIRGQGVFYTF. For the CDR3, the DNA is TGTGCCAGTAGTATTCGGGGACAGGGCGTGTTCTACACCTTC.

This chain's CDR3 is CASSAYREAFF. Here the CDR3 DNA reads TGTGCCAGCAGCGCCTACAGGGAAGCTTTCTTT. This rearrangement joins TRBV6-5 to TRBJ1-1; D is possibly TRBD1 (5 bases). Trimming removed 6 bases at V and 8 bases at J, with 10 bases between. The CDR3 consists of 11 residues. Germline V lookup: CDR1 MNHEY, CDR2 SVGAGI.

About this clone itself: Other DNA variants within this sample encode the same CDR3. The chain employs TRBV5-1 and TRBJ1-1, with a weak D call TRBD1 (5 bases). The V end was cut by 0 bases, the J end by 4 bases, with 10 bases between. Germline V gene sequence: CDR1 SGHRS, CDR2 YFSETQ. CDR3 size: 14 residues. CDR3: CASSLDGGGTEAFF. The CDR3 nucleotides are TGCGCCAGCAGCTTGGATGGGGGTGGCACTGAAGCTTTCTTT.

The chain couples TRBV19 to TRBJ2-2; TRBD2 agrees at 12 bases. Germline V gene sequence: CDR1 LNHDA, CDR2 SQIVND (reference sequence). This CDR3 region has 15 residues. V trimming: 3 bases; J trimming: 6 bases; junction bases outside the gene matches: 2. CDR3 sequence reads: CASSMASGGAGELFF. In nucleotides, the CDR3 is TGTGCCAGTAGTATGGCTAGCGGGGGGGCCGGGGAGCTGTTTTTT.

This chain links TRBV5-1 with TRBJ1-4; possibly TRBD1 for D (5 bases). V lost 2 bases and J 7 bases, leaving 15 bases between the germline ends. The CDR3 contains 15 residues. Germline V gene lookup returns CDR1 SGHRS and CDR2 YFSETQ. The CDR3 sequence is CASSFRGPAGEKLFF. In DNA, the CDR3 is TGCGCCAGCAGCTTTCGGGGCCCGGCGGGTGAAAAACTGTTTTTT.

The V gene is TRBV7-2, the J gene TRBJ1-2, with D tentatively TRBD1 (5 bases). Trimming stripped 1 base from V and 1 base from J, with 16 bases between. The CDR3 is 17 residues long. CDR1 is SGHTA, CDR2 FQGNSA, per germline. The CDR3 nucleotides read TGTGCCAGCAGCTTAGTTTCGGGGACGGCGTTTAACTATGGCTACACCTTC. Translation: CASSLVSGTAFNYGYTF.

The chain carries TRBV19 and TRBJ1-2; TRBD1 agrees at 7 bases. Trimming at V came to 5 bases and at J to 4 bases, leaving 7 bases not matched to a gene. Germline V gives CDR1 LNHDA, CDR2 SQIVND (reference sequence). This CDR3 comprises 14 residues. The CDR3 protein is CASSPDRAGYGYTF. The DNA of the CDR3 is TGTGCCAGTAGTCCCGACAGGGCGGGCTATGGCTACACCTTC.

The chain is built from TRBV5-6 and TRBJ1-2, with 9 bases identical to TRBD1. The CDR3 contains 17 residues. V dropped 2 bases and J dropped 1; count of bases not matched to a gene: 9. CDR1 SGHDT and CDR2 YYEEEE come from the germline V gene. Here the CDR3 reads CASSFTGTGLYNYGYTF. The CDR3 DNA reads TGTGCCAGCAGCTTTACCGGGACAGGGCTATATAACTATGGCTACACCTTC. Based on the CDR3 plus reference TRBV5-6 and TRBJ1-2, the full variable domain is DAGVTQSPTHLIKTRGQQVTLRCSPKSGHDTVSWYQQALGQGPQFIFQYYEEEERQRGNFPDRFSGHQFPNYSSELNVNALLLGDSALYLCASSFTGTGLYNYGYTFGSGTRLTVV.

The chain joins TRBV28 to TRBJ2-7; D remains unclear. V was shortened by 3 bases and J by 3 bases, with 15 bases between the two germline ends. CDR3 length: 15 residues. Germline CDR1 and CDR2: MDHEN and SYDVKM. The CDR3 DNA reads as TGTGCCAGCAGTTTGGGTCGGCAGAACCTCTACGAGCAGTACTTC. Its protein product is CASSLGRQNLYEQYF.

The rearrangement links TRBV5-6 to TRBJ2-1; no clear D gene. With 0 bases removed from V and 3 bases from J, the gap between germline ends came to 7 bases. The CDR3 covers 14 residues. Germline CDR1 reads SGHDT; CDR2 reads YYEEEE. CDR3 region: CASSLVSDYNEQFF. The CDR3 nucleotides are TGTGCCAGCAGCTTGGTGTCCGACTACAATGAGCAGTTCTTC.

This clone was seen only once. V is TRBV9 and J is TRBJ1-2; weak D call: TRBD1 (6 bases). Trimming took 4 bases from V and 5 from J, leaving 15 bases between them. Looked up from germline, CDR1 is SGDLS and CDR2 is YYNGEE. The CDR3 is 14 residues long. CDR3 in amino acids: CASSSAGGRYGYTF. The DNA of the CDR3 is TGTGCCAGCAGCTCAGCGGGGGGCAGGTATGGCTACACCTTC. Together with reference TRBV9 and TRBJ1-2, the CDR3 gives the full variable domain: DSGVTQTPKHLITATGQRVTLRCSPRSGDLSVYWYQQSLDQGLQFLIQYYNGEERAKGNILERFSAQQFPDLHSELNLSSLELGDSALYFCASSSAGGRYGYTFGSGTRLTVV.

V usage is TRBV2 and J usage is TRBJ1-5; D perhaps matches TRBD1 (6 bases). Germline CDR1 reads SNHLY; CDR2 reads FYNNEI. Between the trimmed V and J ends, which lost 3 bases and 7 bases, there was a span of 10 bases. This CDR3 region has 13 residues. CDR3 region: CASSDRGWQPQHF. For the CDR3, the DNA is TGTGCCAGCAGTGACAGGGGTTGGCAGCCCCAGCATTTT.

V and J are TRBV5-1 and TRBJ1-2; TRBD1 agrees at 10 bases. CDR3 length: 14 amino acids. The V and J ends lost 4 bases and 7 bases, in that order; junction bases with no gene match: 7. The germline gives CDR1 SGHRS, CDR2 YFSETQ. Here the CDR3 DNA reads TGCGCCAGCAGCCCCCGGGACAGGGGTGGTGGCTACACCTTC. As protein: CASSPRDRGGGYTF.

V and J are TRBV27 and TRBJ1-2; TRBD1 matches at 10 bases. There are 15 residues in the CDR3. V gave up 6 bases and J gave up 7 bases; unmatched junction bases: 11. The germline CDR1 and CDR2 sequences are MNHEY and SMNVEV (reference sequence). This CDR3 is CASRTVTGGYGGYTF. DNA for the CDR3: TGTGCCAGCAGAACGGTGACAGGGGGCTATGGTGGCTACACCTTC.

The J gene is TRBJ1-2, the V gene TRBV19, with 11 bases identical to TRBD1. This CDR3 region has 16 residues. Trimming cost V 4 bases and J 4 bases; bases outside gene matches: 8. Per germline, CDR1 LNHDA and CDR2 SQIVND (reference sequence). The CDR3 DNA is TGTGCCAGTAGTACCCGGACAGGGGGCATTCCCTATGGCTACACCTTC. It encodes CASSTRTGGIPYGYTF.

V gene TRBV2 combines with J gene TRBJ1-4; the match to TRBD1 covers 9 bases. The trim removed 6 bases at V and 7 bases at J, leaving 9 bases unmatched. This CDR3 comprises 15 residues. Germline CDR1 and CDR2: SNHLY and FYNNEI. The CDR3 here is CASRLRTGEIEKLFF. The CDR3 DNA reads TGTGCCAGCAGATTACGGACAGGGGAGATTGAAAAACTGTTTTTT. The full variable domain, in which reference TRBV2 and TRBJ1-4 provide the parts outside the CDR3, is EPEVTQTPSHQVTQMGQEVILRCVPISNHLYFYWYRQILGQKVEFLVSFYNNEISEKSEIFDDQFSVERPDGSNFTLKIRSTKLEDSAMYFCASRLRTGEIEKLFFGSGTQLSVL.

This sequence joins TRBV11-2 and TRBJ2-7; D uncertain. Germline V gene sequence: CDR1 SGHAT, CDR2 FQNNGV. This CDR3 region has 13 residues. The V end lost 0 bases, the J end lost 4 bases, and 7 bases lay between the germline ends. This CDR3 is CASSLDGTYEQYF. In DNA, the CDR3 is TGTGCCAGCAGCTTAGATGGAACTTACGAGCAGTACTTC.